This T cell receptor (beta chain) comes out of a study of CD8 T cells in ankylosing spondylitis. Regarding the study as a whole: Reportedly, disease-linked clones are significantly enriched in ankylosing spondylitis patients' matched synovial fluid. A TCR beta motif of 8 or 9 highly homologous variants appeared characteristic of ankylosing spondylitis blood. In peripheral blood, disease-linked CD8+ clones occurred at relatively low frequencies.

A remark on this clonotype: Its cognate antigen is unknown.

CDR1 is SGHTA and CDR2 is FQGNSA in the germline V gene. With V trimmed by 4 bases and J by 3 bases, 9 bases remained unmatched. The CDR3 runs 16 residues. From the 5' RACE reads, TCRdb called clonotypes with MiXCR, one entry per CDR3 protein. Of some 800,000 distinct CDR3 sequences in the sample, 10% to 15% were seen once. V usage is TRBV7-2 and J usage is TRBJ2-3; TRBD2 matches 8 bases. The sequence was collected from a male donor with ankylosing spondylitis. Source material: blood, either unsorted or a sorted T cell fraction (not recorded which). Written as DNA, the CDR3 is TGTGCCAGCAGCTCCGCCTGGGCTAGCGGGACAGATACGCAGTATTTT. As protein: CASSSAWASGTDTQYF.